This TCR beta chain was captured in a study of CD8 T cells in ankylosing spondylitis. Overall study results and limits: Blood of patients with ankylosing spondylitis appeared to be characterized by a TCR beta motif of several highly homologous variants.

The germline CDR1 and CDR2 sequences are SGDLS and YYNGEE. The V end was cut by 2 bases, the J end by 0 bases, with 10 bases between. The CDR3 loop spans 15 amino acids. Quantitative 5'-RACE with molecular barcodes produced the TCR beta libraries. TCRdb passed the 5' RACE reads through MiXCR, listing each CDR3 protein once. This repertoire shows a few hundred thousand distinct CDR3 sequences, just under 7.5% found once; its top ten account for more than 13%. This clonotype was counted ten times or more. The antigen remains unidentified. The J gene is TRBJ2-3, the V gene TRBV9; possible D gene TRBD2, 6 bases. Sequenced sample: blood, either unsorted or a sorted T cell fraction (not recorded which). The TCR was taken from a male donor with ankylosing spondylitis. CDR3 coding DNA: TGTGCCAGCAGCGTTCTAGCGATGAGCACAGATACGCAGTATTTT. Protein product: CASSVLAMSTDTQYF.